Each of the 14 T cell receptor beta chains below was sequenced from the same sample in a study of T cell changes during pregnancy in multiple sclerosis. Clones were read by immunoSEQ multiplex PCR, and TCRdb kept only the in-frame ones, dropping some. The table lists 50,000 to 60,000 clones, 90% of them singletons, with approximately 0.58% in the top ten. The sequences come from CD4+ T cells from peripheral blood mononuclear cells, collected in the first trimester of pregnancy. These receptors originate from a female donor with multiple sclerosis, enrolled in a pregnancy study.

This rearrangement joins TRBV6-5 to TRBJ1-5; D call uncertain. From germline, CDR1 is MNHEY and CDR2 SVGAGI. The V and J ends lost 4 bases and 2 bases respectively, with 12 bases between them. The CDR3 consists of 15 residues. CDR3 amino acids: CASSSMGRRNQPQHF. CDR3 sequence (DNA): TGTGCCAGCAGTTCCATGGGGAGACGCAATCAGCCCCAGCATTTT.

The rearrangement joins TRBV2 to TRBJ1-1; TRBD1 agrees at 7 bases. Trimming removed 0 bases from V and 4 bases from J; junction bases left unmatched: 5. CDR3 length: 15 residues. Germline loops: CDR1 SNHLY, CDR2 FYNNEI. The CDR3 DNA sequence: TGTGCCAGCAGTGAAGCCCAGGGGACAGCCACTGAAGCTTTCTTT. Translating it yields CASSEAQGTATEAFF. The full variable domain, in which reference TRBV2 and TRBJ1-1 provide the parts outside the CDR3, is EPEVTQTPSHQVTQMGQEVILRCVPISNHLYFYWYRQILGQKVEFLVSFYNNEISEKSEIFDDQFSVERPDGSNFTLKIRSTKLEDSAMYFCASSEAQGTATEAFFGQGTRLTVV.

The chain links TRBV19 to TRBJ1-4; the D is unclear. The V gene's germline CDR1 is LNHDA and CDR2 SQIVND (reference sequence). CDR3 size: 13 residues. Between the trimmed V and J ends, which lost 5 bases and 7 bases, there was a span of 11 bases. This chain's CDR3 is CASSLGPVEKLFF. CDR3 nucleotide sequence: TGTGCCAGTAGTTTGGGCCCCGTTGAAAAACTGTTTTTT.

V is TRBV11-3 and J is TRBJ2-5, with TRBD2 matching 7 bases. The trim removed 3 bases at V and 5 bases at J, leaving 3 bases unmatched. From germline, CDR1 is SGHNT and CDR2 YENEEA. This CDR3 has 13 amino acids. The DNA for the CDR3 is TGTGCCAGCAGCTTGGGGGGGGTGGAGACCCAGTACTTC. Translating it yields CASSLGGVETQYF.

The gene calls are TRBV7-3 and TRBJ2-4, with D perhaps TRBD2 (6 bases). Germline V CDR1 and CDR2: SGHTA, FQGTGA. The CDR3 covers 16 residues. With 8 bases removed from V and 0 bases from J, the gap between germline ends came to 17 bases. For the CDR3, the DNA is TGTGCCAGCCCCCATCCGGGGGACGAAGCCAAAAACATTCAGTACTTC. Translation gives CASPHPGDEAKNIQYF. Based on the CDR3 plus reference TRBV7-3 and TRBJ2-4, the full variable domain is GAGVSQTPSNKVTEKGKYVELRCDPISGHTALYWYRQSLGQGPEFLIYFQGTGAADDSGLPNDRFFAVRPEGSVSTLKIQRTERGDSAVYLCASPHPGDEAKNIQYFGAGTRLSVL.

V gene TRBV2 combines with J gene TRBJ2-7; D might be TRBD2 (7 bases). The CDR3 consists of 15 residues. The ends were cut back, 8 bases at V and 2 bases at J, with 19 bases in the middle. Germline V CDR1 and CDR2: SNHLY, FYNNEI. The CDR3 DNA sequence: TGTGCCAGCGGGAGGGGCAGGGGCTACCCCTACGAGCAGTACTTC. This encodes CASGRGRGYPYEQYF.

The chain links TRBV5-1 to TRBJ1-2, with 8 bases matching TRBD1. The CDR3 sequence is 13 residues long. Trimming at V came to 5 bases and at J to 8 bases, leaving 8 bases not matched to a gene. CDR1 and CDR2 from the germline V gene are SGHRS and YFSETQ. The CDR3 region has the DNA TGCGCCAGCAGTCAGGACAGGGCTGGAGGCTACACCTTC. It yields the protein CASSQDRAGGYTF.

The V call is TRBV27, the J call TRBJ1-1; 7 nucleotides match TRBD1. There are 17 residues in the CDR3. The V gene end was trimmed by 2 bases and the J gene end by 5 bases; junction bases not matched to a gene: 14. Germline V gene data show CDR1 as MNHEY and CDR2 as SMNVEV (reference sequence). The DNA for the CDR3 is TGTGCCAGCAGTTTACGCCACAGGGGTCCAGTGGTTACTGAAGCTTTCTTT. Translation: CASSLRHRGPVVTEAFF.

The rearrangement uses TRBV7-9 and TRBJ2-1; TRBD2 matches 10 bases. CDR1 is SEHNR and CDR2 is FQNEAQ in the germline V gene (reference sequence). There are 16 residues in the CDR3. Germline trimming cut 6 bases from V and 4 bases from J; bases unmatched to any gene: 9. CDR3 region: CASSHPGLALYNEQFF. The CDR3 DNA reads TGTGCCAGCAGTCATCCGGGACTAGCGTTATACAATGAGCAGTTCTTC.

The gene calls are TRBV5-1 and TRBJ2-4; 9 bases match TRBD1. J gave up 8 bases and V 7 bases, and 13 bases lay outside the gene matches. The CDR3 has 15 amino acids. Germline CDR1 reads SGHRS; CDR2 reads YFSETQ. CDR3 coding DNA: TGCGCCAGCCGGAGCCGGGACAGGGCGATGGACATTCAGTACTTC. It translates to CASRSRDRAMDIQYF.

The chain has TRBV18 and TRBJ2-3; TRBD2 aligns across 11 bases. After removal of 1 base from V and 2 bases from J, the junction contained 2 bases not matched to a gene. Germline loops: CDR1 KGHSH, CDR2 LQKENI. The CDR3 has 16 residues. CDR3 DNA sequence: TGTGCCAGCTCACCACTAGCGGGGGGGTTCACAGATACGCAGTATTTT. Translating gives CASSPLAGGFTDTQYF.

The V and J genes are TRBV5-1 and TRBJ1-2; perhaps TRBD1 as D (5 bases). Trimming removed 1 base from V and 0 bases from J, with 16 bases in between. There are 17 residues in the CDR3. Germline loops: CDR1 SGHRS, CDR2 YFSETQ. In DNA form, the CDR3 reads TGCGCCAGCAGCTTGCACACCTCAGGGAATTCTAACTATGGCTACACCTTC. It is translated as CASSLHTSGNSNYGYTF.

The V and J genes are TRBV28 and TRBJ1-5; D may be TRBD1 (6 bases). Looked up from germline, CDR1 is MDHEN and CDR2 is SYDVKM. Trimming shortened V by 5 bases and J by 3 bases, and 17 bases separated the two germline ends. The CDR3 consists of 16 residues. CDR3 region: CASSIQQGFSNQPQHF. CDR3 bases: TGTGCCAGCAGTATCCAACAGGGATTCTCCAATCAGCCCCAGCATTTT.

This rearrangement joins TRBV19 to TRBJ1-1, with a possible D match to TRBD1 (5 bases). Trimming cost V 6 bases and J 1 base, with 18 bases left between them. Germline values: CDR1 LNHDA, CDR2 SQIVND (reference sequence). CDR3 length equals 16 residues. The CDR3 sequence is CASRPLRAGQNTEAFF. In nucleotides, the CDR3 is TGTGCCAGTAGACCCCTTCGAGCAGGGCAGAACACTGAAGCTTTCTTT.